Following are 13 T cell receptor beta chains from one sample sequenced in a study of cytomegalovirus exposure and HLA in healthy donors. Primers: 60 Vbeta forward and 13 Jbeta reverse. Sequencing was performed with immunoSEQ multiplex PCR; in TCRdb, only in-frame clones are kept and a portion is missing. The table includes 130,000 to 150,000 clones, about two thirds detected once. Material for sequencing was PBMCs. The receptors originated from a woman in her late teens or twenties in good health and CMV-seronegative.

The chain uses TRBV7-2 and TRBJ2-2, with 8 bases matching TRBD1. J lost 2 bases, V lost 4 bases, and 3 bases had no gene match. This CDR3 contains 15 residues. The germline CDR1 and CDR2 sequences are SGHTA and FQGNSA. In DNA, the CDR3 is TGTGCCAGCAGCTGGACAGGGCCAAACACCGGGGAGCTGTTTTTT. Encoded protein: CASSWTGPNTGELFF.

The CDR3 DNA sequence: TGTGCTAGTGGCCCTGGGAGGGACTCCTACAATGAGCAGTTCTTC. Translation: CASGPGRDSYNEQFF. V usage is TRBV12-5 and J usage is TRBJ2-1; TRBD2 matches at 7 bases. After removal of 6 bases from V and 0 bases from J, the junction contained 5 bases not matched to a gene. Per germline, CDR1 LGHNT and CDR2 FRNRAP. The CDR3 has 15 amino acids.

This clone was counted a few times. The CDR3 loop reads CASSPWKGWGGYNEQFF. CDR3 DNA: TGTGCCAGTAGTCCCTGGAAGGGTTGGGGGGGGTACAATGAGCAGTTCTTC. The rearrangement uses TRBV19 and TRBJ2-1, with 7 bases matching TRBD2. This CDR3 has 17 amino acids. Germline V CDR1 and CDR2: LNHDA, SQIVND (reference sequence). The V segment lost 5 bases and the J segment 4 bases; nucleotides outside the gene matches: 14.

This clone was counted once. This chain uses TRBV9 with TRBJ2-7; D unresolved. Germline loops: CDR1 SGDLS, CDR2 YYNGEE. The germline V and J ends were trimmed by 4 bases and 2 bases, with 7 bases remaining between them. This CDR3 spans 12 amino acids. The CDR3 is CASSPEAYEQYV. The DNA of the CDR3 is TGTGCCAGCAGCCCAGAGGCCTACGAGCAGTACGTC.

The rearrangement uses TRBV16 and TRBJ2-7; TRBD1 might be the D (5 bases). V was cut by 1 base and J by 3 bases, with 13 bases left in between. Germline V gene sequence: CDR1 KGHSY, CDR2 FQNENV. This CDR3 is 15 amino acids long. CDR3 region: CASSQLQGGFYEQYV. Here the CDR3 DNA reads TGTGCCAGCAGCCAATTGCAGGGTGGGTTCTACGAGCAGTACGTC.

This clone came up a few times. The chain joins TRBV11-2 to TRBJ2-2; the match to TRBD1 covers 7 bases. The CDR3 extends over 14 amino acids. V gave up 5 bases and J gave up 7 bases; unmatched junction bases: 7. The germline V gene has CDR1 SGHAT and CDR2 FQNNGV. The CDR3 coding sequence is TGTGCCAGCAGCCCGACAGGGTCGGGCGGGGAGCTGTTTTTT. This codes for CASSPTGSGGELFF.

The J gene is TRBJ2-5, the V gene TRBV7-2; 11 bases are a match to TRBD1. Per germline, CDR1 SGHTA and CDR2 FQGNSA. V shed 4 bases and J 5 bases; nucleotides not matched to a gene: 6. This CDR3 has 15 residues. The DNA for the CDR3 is TGTGCCAGCAGCTCGGGACAGGGGGATTTCGAGACCCAGTACTTC. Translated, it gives CASSSGQGDFETQYF.

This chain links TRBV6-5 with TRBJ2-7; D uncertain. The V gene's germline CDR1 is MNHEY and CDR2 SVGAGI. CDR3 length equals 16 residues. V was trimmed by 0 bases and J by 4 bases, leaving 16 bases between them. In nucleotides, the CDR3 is TGTGCCAGCAGTTACTCGACTCCGAGTCACTCATACGAGCAGTACTTC. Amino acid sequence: CASSYSTPSHSYEQYF.

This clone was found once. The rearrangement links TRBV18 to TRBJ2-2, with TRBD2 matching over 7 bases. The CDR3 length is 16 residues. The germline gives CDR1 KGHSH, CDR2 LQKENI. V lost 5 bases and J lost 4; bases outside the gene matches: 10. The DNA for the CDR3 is TGTGCCAGCTCATTTGCTCTAGCGGAGCTCACCGGGGAGCTGTTTTTT. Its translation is CASSFALAELTGELFF.

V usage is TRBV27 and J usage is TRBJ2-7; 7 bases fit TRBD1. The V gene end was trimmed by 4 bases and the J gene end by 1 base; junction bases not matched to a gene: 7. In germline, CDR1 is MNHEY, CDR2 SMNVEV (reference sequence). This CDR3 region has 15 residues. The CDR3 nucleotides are TGTGCCAGCAGTTCGACAGGGAGATGGTCCTACGAGCAGTACTTC. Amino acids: CASSSTGRWSYEQYF.

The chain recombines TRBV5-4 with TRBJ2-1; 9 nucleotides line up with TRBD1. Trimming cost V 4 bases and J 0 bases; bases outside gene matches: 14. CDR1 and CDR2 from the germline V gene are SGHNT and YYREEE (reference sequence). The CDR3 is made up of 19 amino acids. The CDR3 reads CASSHSYSPTGGSYNEQFF. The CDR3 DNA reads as TGTGCCAGCAGCCACTCATACTCACCGACAGGGGGCTCCTACAATGAGCAGTTCTTC.

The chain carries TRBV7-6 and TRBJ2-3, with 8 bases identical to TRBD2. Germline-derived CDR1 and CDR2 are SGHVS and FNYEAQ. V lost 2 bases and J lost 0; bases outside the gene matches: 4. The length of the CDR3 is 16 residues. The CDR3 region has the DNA TGTGCCAGCAGCTTAACTAGCGGCACTAGCACAGATACGCAGTATTTT. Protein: CASSLTSGTSTDTQYF.

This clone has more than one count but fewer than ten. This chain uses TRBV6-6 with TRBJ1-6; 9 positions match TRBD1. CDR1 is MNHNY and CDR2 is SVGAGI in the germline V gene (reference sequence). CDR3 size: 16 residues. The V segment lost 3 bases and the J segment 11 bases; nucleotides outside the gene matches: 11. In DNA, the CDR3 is TGTGCCAGCAGTTATGCGACGGGACAGGGTTCTCCACCCCTCCACTTT. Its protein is CASSYATGQGSPPLHF.